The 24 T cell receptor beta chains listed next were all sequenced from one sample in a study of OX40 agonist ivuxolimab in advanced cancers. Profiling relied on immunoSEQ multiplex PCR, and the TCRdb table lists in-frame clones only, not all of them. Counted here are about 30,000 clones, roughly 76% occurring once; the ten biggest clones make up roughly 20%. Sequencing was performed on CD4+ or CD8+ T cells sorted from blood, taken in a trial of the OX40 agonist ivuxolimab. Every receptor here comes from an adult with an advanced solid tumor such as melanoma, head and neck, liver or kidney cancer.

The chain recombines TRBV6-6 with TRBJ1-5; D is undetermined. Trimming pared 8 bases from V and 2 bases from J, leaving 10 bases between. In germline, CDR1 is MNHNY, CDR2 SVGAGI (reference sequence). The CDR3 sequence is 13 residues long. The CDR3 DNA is TGTGCCAGCTCTCCTGGGGGCAATCAGCCCCAGCATTTT. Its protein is CASSPGGNQPQHF.

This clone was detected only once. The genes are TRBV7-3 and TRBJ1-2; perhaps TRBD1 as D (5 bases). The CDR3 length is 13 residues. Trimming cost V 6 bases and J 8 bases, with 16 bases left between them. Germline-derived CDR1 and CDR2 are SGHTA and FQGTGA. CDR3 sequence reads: CASRDPGTGGYTF. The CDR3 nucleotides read TGTGCCAGCAGGGACCCAGGGACGGGAGGCTACACCTTC.

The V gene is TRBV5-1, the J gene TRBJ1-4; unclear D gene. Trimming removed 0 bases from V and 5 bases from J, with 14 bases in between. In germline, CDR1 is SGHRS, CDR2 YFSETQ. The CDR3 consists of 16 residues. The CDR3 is CASSLAPPASNEKLFF. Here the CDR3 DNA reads TGCGCCAGCAGCTTGGCCCCCCCGGCCTCAAATGAAAAACTGTTTTTT.

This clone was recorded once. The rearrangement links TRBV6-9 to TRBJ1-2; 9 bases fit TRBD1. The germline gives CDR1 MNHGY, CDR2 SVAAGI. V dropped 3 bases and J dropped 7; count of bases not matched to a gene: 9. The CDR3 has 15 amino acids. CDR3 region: CASSYYTGGAGGYTF. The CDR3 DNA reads TGTGCCAGCAGTTACTATACAGGGGGCGCAGGTGGCTACACCTTC.

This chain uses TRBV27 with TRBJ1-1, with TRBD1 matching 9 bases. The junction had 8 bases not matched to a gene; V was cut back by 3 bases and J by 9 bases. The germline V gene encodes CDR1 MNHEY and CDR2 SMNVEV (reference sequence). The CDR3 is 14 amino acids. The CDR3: CASSFPAGTGKAFF. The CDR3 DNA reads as TGTGCCAGCAGTTTCCCTGCCGGGACAGGGAAAGCTTTCTTT.

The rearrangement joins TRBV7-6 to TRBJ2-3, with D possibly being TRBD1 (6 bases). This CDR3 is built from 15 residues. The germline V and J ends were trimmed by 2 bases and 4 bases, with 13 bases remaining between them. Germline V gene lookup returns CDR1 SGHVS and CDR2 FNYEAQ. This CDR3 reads CASSLRAGDADTQYF. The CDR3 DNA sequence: TGTGCCAGCAGCTTAAGGGCAGGGGATGCAGATACGCAGTATTTT.

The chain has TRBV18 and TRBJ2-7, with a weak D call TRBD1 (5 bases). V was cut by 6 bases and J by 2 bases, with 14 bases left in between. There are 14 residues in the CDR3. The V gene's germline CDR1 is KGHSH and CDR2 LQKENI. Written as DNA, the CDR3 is TGTGCCAGCTCTCCGCCCGGACAACCCTACGAGCAGTACTTC. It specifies CASSPPGQPYEQYF.

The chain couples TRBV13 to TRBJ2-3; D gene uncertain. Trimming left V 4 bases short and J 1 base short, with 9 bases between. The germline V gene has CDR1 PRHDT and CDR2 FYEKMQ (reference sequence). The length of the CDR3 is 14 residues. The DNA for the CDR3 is TGTGCCAGCAGCTCCAAGGGCCGCACAGATACGCAGTATTTT. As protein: CASSSKGRTDTQYF. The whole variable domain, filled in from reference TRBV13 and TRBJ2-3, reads AAGVIQSPRHLIKEKRETATLKCYPIPRHDTVYWYQQGPGQDPQFLISFYEKMQSDKGSIPDRFSAQQFSDYHSELNMSSLELGDSALYFCASSSKGRTDTQYFGPGTRLTVL.

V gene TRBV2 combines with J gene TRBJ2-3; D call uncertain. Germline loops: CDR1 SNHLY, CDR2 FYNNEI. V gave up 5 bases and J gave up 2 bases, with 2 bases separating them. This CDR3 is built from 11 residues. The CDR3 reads CASSFTDTQYF. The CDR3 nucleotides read TGTGCCAGCAGTTTCACAGATACGCAGTATTTT.

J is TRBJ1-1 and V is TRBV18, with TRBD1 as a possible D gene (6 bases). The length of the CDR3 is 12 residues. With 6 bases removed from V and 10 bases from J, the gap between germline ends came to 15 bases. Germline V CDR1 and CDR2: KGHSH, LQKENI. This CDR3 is CASSSSRGAAFF. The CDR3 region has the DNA TGTGCCAGCTCCTCCTCGAGGGGGGCAGCTTTCTTT.

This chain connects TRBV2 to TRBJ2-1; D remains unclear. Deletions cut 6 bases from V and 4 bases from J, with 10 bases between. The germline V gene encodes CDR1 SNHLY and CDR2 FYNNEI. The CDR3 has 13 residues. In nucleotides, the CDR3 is TGTGCCAGCAGCGTTAACCGGTACAATGAGCAGTTCTTC. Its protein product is CASSVNRYNEQFF.

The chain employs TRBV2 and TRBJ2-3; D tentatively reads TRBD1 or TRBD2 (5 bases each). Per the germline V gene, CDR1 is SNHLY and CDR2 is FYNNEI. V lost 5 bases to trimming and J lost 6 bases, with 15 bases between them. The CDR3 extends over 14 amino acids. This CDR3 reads CASSTTGRWDTQYF. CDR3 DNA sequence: TGTGCCAGCAGTACCACGGGGCGGTGGGATACGCAGTATTTT.

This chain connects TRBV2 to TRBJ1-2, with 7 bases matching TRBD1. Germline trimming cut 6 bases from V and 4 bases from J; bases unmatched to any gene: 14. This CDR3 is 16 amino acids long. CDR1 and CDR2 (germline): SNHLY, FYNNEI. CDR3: CASRPLSGTALYGYTF. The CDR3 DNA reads TGTGCCAGCAGACCACTGTCCGGGACAGCACTCTATGGCTACACCTTC.

CDR3 DNA: TGTGCCAGCGGTCATCTAGGGCAGGGGTATCAGCCCCAGCATTTT. The encoded protein is CASGHLGQGYQPQHF. The rearrangement joins TRBV6-5 to TRBJ1-5; tentatively, D is TRBD1 (6 bases). Trimming stripped 8 bases from V and 5 bases from J, with 19 bases between. Germline V gene lookup returns CDR1 MNHEY and CDR2 SVGAGI. CDR3 length: 15 amino acids.

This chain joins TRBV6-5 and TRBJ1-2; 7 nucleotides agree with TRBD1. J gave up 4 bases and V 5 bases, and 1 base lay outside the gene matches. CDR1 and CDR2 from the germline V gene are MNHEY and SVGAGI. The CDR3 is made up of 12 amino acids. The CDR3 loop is CASSGQAYGYTF. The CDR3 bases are TGTGCCAGCAGTGGACAGGCCTATGGCTACACCTTC.

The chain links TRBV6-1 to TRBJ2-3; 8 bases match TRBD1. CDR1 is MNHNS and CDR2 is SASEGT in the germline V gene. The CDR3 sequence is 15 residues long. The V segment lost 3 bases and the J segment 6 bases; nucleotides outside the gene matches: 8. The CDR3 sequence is CASSDPGQEGDTQYF. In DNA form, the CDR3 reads TGTGCCAGCAGTGACCCGGGACAGGAAGGGGATACGCAGTATTTT.

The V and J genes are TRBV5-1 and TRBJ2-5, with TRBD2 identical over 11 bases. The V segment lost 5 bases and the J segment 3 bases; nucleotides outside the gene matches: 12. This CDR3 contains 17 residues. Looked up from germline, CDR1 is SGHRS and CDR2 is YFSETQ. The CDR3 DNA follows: TGCGCCAGCAGGCGGCGAGTCACTAGCGGGGGAAAAGAGACCCAGTACTTC. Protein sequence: CASRRRVTSGGKETQYF.

CDR3 sequence: CASSYSRGGGTEAFF. CDR3 sequence (DNA): TGTGCCAGCAGTTACTCGAGAGGTGGAGGCACTGAAGCTTTCTTT. This chain joins TRBV6-5 and TRBJ1-1; no definite D call. The germline V gene encodes CDR1 MNHEY and CDR2 SVGAGI. CDR3 size: 15 residues. The V end lost 0 bases, the J end lost 4 bases, and 12 bases lay between the germline ends.

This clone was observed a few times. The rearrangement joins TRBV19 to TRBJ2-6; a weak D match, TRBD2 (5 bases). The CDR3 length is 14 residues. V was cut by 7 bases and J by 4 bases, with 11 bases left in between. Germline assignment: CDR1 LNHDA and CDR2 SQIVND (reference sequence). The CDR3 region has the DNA TGTGCCAGTACCCCCGGAGGAGGGGCCAACGTCCTGACTTTC. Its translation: CASTPGGGANVLTF.

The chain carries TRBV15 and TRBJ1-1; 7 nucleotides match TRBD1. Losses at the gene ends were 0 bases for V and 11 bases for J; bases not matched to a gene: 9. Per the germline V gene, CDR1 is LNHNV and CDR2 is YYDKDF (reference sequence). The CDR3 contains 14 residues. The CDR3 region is CATSRDTGVKGAFF. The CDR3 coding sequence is TGTGCCACCAGCAGAGATACAGGGGTAAAGGGTGCTTTCTTT.

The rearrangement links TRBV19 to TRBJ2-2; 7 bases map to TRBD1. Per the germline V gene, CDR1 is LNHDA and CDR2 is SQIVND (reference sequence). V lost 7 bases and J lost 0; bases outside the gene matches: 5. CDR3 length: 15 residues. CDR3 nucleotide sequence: TGTGCCAGTAATTCACAGGGGACGAACACCGGGGAGCTGTTTTTT. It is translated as CASNSQGTNTGELFF.

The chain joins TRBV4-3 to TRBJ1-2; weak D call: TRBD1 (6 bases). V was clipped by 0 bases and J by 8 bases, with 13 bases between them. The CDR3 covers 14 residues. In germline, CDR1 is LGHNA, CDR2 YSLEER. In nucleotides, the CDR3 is TGCGCCAGCAGCCAAGATCGGGGGGCGGGCGGCTACACCTTC. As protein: CASSQDRGAGGYTF.

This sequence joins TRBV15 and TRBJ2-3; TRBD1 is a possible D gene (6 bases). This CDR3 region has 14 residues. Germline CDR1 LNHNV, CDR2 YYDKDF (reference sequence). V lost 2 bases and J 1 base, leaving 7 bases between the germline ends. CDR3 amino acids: CATSRRTGTDTQYF. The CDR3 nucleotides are TGTGCCACCAGCAGAAGGACAGGCACAGATACGCAGTATTTT.

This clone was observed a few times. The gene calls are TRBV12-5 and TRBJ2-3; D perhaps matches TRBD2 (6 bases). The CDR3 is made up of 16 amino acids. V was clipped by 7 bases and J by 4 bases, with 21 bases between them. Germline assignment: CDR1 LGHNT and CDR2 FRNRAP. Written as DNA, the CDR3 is TGTGCTAGTGCCCCACCAGGAAGCGGGCGCGCAGATACGCAGTATTTT. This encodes CASAPPGSGRADTQYF.